This T cell receptor (beta chain) was sequenced during a study of blood T cell repertoires in COVID-19. Study context: Sites in the United States, Italy and Spain provided acute and convalescent COVID-19 samples. Nucleic acid was either cDNA or gDNA, and it came from T cells, B-cell-depleted T cells, or PBMCs.

Germline CDR1 and CDR2: LGHNA and YSLEER. This CDR3 region has 16 residues. Trimming took 0 bases from V and 1 from J; bases not matched to a gene: 2. Here immunoSEQ multiplex PCR was the method, and the copy in TCRdb shows in-frame clones only, minus some. Seen here are about 110,000 clones, 75% to 90% observed once, and the top ten hold approximately 13%. The sequence came from a human donor in a cohort sampled during active COVID-19. The sample was peripheral blood. The rearrangement joins TRBV4-3 to TRBJ2-2; the match to TRBD1 covers 7 bases. In DNA form, the CDR3 reads TGCGCCAGCAGCCAAGAGACAGGGAAGAACACCGGGGAGCTGTTTTTT. Its protein is CASSQETGKNTGELFF.